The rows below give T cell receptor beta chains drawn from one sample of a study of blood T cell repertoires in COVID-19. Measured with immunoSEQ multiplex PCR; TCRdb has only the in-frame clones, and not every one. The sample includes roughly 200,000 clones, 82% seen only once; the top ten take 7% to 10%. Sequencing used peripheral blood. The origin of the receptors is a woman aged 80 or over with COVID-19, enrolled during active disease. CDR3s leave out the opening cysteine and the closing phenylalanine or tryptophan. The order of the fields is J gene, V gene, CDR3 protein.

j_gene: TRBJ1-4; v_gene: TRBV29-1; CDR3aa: SVLDRAGNEKLF
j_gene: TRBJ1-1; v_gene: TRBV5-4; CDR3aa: ASSPPTGTGSHTEAF
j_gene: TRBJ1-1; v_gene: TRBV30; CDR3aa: AAGSFTEAF
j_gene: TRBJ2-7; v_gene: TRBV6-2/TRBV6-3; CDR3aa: ASSFSQSYEQY
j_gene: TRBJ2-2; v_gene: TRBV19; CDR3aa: ASSSRLGAVPNTGELF
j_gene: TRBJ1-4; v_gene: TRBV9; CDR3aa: ASSVDQGPSEKLF
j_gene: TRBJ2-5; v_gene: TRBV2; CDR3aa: ASTPGGTQY
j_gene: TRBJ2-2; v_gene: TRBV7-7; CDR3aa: ASRTTGDTGELF
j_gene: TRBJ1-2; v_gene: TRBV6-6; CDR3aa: ASIFRDRDGYT
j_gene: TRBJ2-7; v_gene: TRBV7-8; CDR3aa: ASSLVLSEGEQY
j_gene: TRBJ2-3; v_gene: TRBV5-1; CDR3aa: ASSLAGQGADTQY
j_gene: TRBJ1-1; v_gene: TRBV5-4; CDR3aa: ASSLVAGNTEAF
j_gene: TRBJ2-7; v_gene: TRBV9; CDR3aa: ASSVSPRYEQY
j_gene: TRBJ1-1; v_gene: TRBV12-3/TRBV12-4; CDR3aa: ASSFAENTEAF
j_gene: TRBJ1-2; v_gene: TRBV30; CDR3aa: AWRGQGAGGYT
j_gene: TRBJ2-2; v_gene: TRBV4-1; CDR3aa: ASSQVGPPGDTGELF
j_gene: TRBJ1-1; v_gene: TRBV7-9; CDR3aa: ASSLGAGLYTEAF
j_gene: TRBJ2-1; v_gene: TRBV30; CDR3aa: AWTKFSGRGEQF